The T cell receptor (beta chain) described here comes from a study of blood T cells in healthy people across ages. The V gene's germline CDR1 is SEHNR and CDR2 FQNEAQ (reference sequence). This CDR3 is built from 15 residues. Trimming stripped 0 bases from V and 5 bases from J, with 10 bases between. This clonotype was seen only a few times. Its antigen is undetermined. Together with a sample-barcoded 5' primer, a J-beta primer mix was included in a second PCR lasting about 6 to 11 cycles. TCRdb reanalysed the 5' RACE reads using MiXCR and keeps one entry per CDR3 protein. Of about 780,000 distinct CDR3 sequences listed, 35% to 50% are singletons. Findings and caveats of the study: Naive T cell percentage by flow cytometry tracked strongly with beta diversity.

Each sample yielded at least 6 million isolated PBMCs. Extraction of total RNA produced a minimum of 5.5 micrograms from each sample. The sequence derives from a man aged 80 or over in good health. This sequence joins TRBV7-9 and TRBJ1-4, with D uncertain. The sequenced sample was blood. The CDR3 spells CASSLAVGLNEKLFF. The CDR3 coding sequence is TGTGCCAGCAGCTTAGCGGTAGGGTTGAATGAAAAACTGTTTTTT.